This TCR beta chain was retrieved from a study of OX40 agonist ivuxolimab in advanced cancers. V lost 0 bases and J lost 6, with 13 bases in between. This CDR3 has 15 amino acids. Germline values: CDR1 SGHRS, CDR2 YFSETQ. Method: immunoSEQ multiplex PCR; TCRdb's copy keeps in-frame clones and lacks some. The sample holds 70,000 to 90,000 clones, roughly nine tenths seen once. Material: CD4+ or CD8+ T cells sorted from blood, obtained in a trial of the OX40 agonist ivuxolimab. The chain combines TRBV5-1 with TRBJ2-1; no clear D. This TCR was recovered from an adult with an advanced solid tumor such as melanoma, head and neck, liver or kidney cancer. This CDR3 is CASSLAGWALNEQFF. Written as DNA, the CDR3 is TGCGCCAGCAGCTTGGCCGGGTGGGCTCTCAATGAGCAGTTCTTC.